The sequence of this T cell receptor (beta chain) was determined in a study of early T cells in non-severe SARS-CoV-2 infection. Study-level background: Unsorted whole-blood RNA was sequenced in bulk, leaving chains unpaired. General study results and limits: Comparison of clonotypes with VDJdb favored anti-spike CD8 responses while missing private and CD4 specificities.

This clonotype was seen more than once but under ten times. What it binds is not known. Unique molecular identifiers were affixed to single, distinct cDNA molecules. MiXCR was run by TCRdb on the 5' RACE reads, yielding one entry per CDR3 protein. Of 85,000 to 100,000 distinct CDR3 sequences in the sample, 9.5% to 11% are singletons; the top ten hold roughly 4.9%. Sequenced material: whole blood. This TCR was sampled from an adult who was a healthcare worker with PCR-confirmed SARS-CoV-2 infection or an uninfected control (not recorded which).

CDR3 loop: CASSIRGPKGDEQFF. CDR3 in DNA: TGTGCCAGTAGTATAAGGGGACCCAAAGGCGATGAGCAGTTCTTC. The chain couples TRBV19 to TRBJ2-1; tentatively, D is TRBD1 or TRBD2 (5 bases each). V dropped 2 bases and J dropped 8 bases, with 16 bases sitting between them. The V gene's germline CDR1 is LNHDA and CDR2 SQIVND (reference sequence). This CDR3 has 15 amino acids. The full variable domain, with the rest looked up from reference TRBV19 and TRBJ2-1, is DGGITQSPKYLFRKEGQNVTLSCEQNLNHDAMYWYRQDPGQGLRLIYYSQIVNDFQKGDIAEGYSVSREKKESFPLTVTSAQKNPTAFYLCASSIRGPKGDEQFFGPGTRLTVL.